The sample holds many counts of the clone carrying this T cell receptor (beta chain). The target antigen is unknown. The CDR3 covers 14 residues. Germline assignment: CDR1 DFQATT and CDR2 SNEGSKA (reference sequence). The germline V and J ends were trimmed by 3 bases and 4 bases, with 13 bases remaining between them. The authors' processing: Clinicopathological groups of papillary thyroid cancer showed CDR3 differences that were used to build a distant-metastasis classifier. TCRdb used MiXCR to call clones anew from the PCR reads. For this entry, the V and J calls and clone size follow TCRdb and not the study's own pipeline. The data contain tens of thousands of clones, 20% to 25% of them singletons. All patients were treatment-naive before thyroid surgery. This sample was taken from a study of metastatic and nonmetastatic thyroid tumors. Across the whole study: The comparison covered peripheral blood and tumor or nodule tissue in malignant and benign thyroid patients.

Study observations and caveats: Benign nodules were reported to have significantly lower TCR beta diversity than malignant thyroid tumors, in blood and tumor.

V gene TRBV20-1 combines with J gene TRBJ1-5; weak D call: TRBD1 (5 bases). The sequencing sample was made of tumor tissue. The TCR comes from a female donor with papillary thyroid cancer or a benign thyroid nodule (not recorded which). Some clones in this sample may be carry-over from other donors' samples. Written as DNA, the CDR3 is TGCAGTGCTAGTCCAGGGATCCAGAATCAGCCCCAGCATTTT. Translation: CSASPGIQNQPQHF.